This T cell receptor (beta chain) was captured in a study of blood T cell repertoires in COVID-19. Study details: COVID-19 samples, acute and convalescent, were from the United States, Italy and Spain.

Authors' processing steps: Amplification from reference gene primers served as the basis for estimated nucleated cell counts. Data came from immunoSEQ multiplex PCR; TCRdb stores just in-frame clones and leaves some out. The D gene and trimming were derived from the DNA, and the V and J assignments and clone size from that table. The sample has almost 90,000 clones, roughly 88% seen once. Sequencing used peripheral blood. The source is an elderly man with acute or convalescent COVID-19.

The DNA for the CDR3 is TGTGCCAGCTCACCTGCCGGGACAGGGCCAAACTATGGCTACACCTTC. Its protein product is CASSPAGTGPNYGYTF. The genes are TRBV18 and TRBJ1-2; 9 positions match TRBD1. V lost 3 bases and J lost 2; bases outside the gene matches: 7. Germline lookup yields CDR1 KGHSH and CDR2 LQKENI. CDR3 size: 16 residues.